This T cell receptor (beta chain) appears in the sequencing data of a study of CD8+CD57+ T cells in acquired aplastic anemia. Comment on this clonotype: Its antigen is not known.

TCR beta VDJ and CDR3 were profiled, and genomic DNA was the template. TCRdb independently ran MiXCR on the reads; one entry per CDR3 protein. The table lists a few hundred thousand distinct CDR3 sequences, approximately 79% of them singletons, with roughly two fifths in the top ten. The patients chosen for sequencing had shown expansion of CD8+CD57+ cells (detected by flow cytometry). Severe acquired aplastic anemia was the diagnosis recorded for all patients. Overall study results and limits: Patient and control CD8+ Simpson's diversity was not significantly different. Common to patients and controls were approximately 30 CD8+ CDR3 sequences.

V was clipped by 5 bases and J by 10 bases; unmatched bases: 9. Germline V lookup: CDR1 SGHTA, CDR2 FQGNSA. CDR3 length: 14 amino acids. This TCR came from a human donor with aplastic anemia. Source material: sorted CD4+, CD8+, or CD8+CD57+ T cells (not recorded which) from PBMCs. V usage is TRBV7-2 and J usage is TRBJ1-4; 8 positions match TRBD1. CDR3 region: CASSAEDRVGKLFF. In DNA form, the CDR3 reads TGTGCCAGCAGCGCCGAGGACAGGGTGGGAAAACTGTTTTTT.